This T cell receptor (beta chain) was retrieved from a study of post-analysis software for immune sequencing data. Overall study context: Recorded subtypes: relapsing-remitting, secondary progressive, progressive-relapsing; some patients unannotated. Points from the study as a whole: Diversity measured as normalized Chao1 was significantly lower in multiple sclerosis patients than in controls. Relative to controls, patients had 5 or 6 TRBV segments at higher frequency, with TRBV5-6, TRBV5-1 and TRBV20-1 among these.

The length of the CDR3 is 14 residues. Germline loops: CDR1 KGHDR, CDR2 SFDVKD. V was clipped by 5 bases and J by 5 bases, with 12 bases between them. Presence of unique molecular identifiers characterized the TCR beta cDNA libraries. Some 500,000 cDNA molecules were recovered from an input of 1 to 10 million T cells. Each CDR3 protein gets one entry after TCRdb re-called the PCR reads with MiXCR. Of a few hundred thousand distinct CDR3 sequences listed, roughly 34% are singletons. Of note for this clonotype: Its antigen is not known.

V usage is TRBV24-1 and J usage is TRBJ2-1; D is ambiguous. The sample was blood. The receptor was isolated from a girl aged 2-17 years with multiple sclerosis. CDR3 region: CATSGSRAHNEQFF. Here the CDR3 DNA reads TGTGCCACCAGTGGTTCTAGGGCCCACAATGAGCAGTTCTTC.